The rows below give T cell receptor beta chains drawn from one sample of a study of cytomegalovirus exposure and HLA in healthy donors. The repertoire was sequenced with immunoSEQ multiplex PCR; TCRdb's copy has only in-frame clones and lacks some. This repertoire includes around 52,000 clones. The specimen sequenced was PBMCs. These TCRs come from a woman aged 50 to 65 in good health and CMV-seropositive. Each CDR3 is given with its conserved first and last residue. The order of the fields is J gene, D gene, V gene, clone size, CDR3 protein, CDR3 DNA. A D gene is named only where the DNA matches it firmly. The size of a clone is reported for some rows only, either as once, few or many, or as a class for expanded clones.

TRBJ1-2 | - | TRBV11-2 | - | CASSLDGGGGYTF | TGTGCCAGCAGCTTAGATGGGGGGGGCGGCTACACCTTC
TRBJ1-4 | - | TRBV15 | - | CATSRVGAEKLFF | TGTGCCACCAGCAGAGTGGGAGCTGAAAAACTGTTTTTT
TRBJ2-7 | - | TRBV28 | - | CASSSEYYEQYF | TGTGCCAGCAGTTCGGAGTACTACGAGCAGTACTTC
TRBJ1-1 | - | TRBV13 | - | CASSLERDLGTEAFF | TGTGCCAGCAGCTTAGAGCGGGACCTGGGCACTGAAGCTTTCTTT
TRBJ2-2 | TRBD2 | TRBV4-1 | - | CASSPTRGGGDTGELFF | TGCGCCAGCAGCCCAACACGGGGCGGGGGGGATACCGGGGAGCTGTTTTTT
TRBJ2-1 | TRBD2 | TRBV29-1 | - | CSVSGTSGVVRQFF | TGCAGCGTGTCCGGGACTAGCGGAGTCGTACGTCAGTTCTTC
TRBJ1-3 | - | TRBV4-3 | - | CASRSSSGNTIYF | TGCGCCAGCAGGAGCTCCTCTGGAAACACCATATATTTT
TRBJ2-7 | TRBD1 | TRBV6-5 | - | CASSYDGTGNYEQYF | TGTGCCAGCAGTTACGATGGGACAGGGAATTACGAGCAGTACTTC
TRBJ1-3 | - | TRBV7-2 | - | CASSFRDRRTSGNTIYF | TGTGCCAGCAGCTTTCGAGACAGGCGAACGTCTGGAAACACCATATATTTT
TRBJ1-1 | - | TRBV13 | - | CASSPGGMNTEAFF | TGTGCCAGCAGCCCGGGGGGCATGAACACTGAAGCTTTCTTT
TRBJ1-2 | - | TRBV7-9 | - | CASSLVGAGYTF | TGTGCCAGCAGCTTAGTAGGGGCTGGCTACACCTTC
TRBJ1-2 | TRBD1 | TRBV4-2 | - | CASSHVPGQGLYGYTF | TGTGCCAGCAGCCATGTACCGGGACAGGGTCTATATGGCTACACCTTC
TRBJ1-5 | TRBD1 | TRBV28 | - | CASIPDRYSNRPQHF | TGTGCCAGCATTCCGGACAGGTATAGCAATCGGCCCCAGCATTTT
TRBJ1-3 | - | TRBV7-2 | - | CASSFVGRLNTIYF | TGTGCCAGCAGCTTTGTAGGGAGGCTAAACACCATATATTTT
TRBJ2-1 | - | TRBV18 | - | CASSPLSVAIAYNEQFF | TGTGCCAGCTCGCCGTTGTCGGTAGCGATAGCCTACAATGAGCAGTTCTTC
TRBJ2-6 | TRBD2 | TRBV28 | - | CAISLRLAEFSGANVLTF | TGTGCCATCTCCCTGCGGCTAGCGGAATTTTCTGGGGCCAACGTCCTGACTTTC
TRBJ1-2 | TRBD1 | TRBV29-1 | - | CSVPWAGQAYGYTF | TGCAGCGTTCCTTGGGCGGGACAGGCCTATGGCTACACCTTC
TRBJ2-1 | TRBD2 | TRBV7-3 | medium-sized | CASSPLAGGQGEQFF | TGTGCCAGCAGTCCACTAGCGGGGGGTCAGGGTGAGCAGTTCTTC
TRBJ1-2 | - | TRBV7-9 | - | CASGRGNGYTF | TGTGCCAGCGGTAGGGGAAATGGCTACACCTTC
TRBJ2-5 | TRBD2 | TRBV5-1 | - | CASSRGGPQETQYF | TGCGCCAGCAGCCGCGGGGGGCCCCAAGAGACCCAGTACTTC
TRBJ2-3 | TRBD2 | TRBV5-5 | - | CASSSFTSGSWTDTQYF | TGTGCCAGCAGCTCATTTACTAGCGGGAGTTGGACAGATACGCAGTATTTT